This record looks at one T cell receptor beta chain sequence and its context. Its cognate antigen is unknown. The CDR3 sequence is 10 residues long. Germline lookup yields CDR1 DFQATT and CDR2 SNEGSKA (reference sequence). Unique molecular identifiers were incorporated into the prepared TCRbeta library. Using its own MiXCR run on the PCR reads, TCRdb lists one record per CDR3 protein. The sample has around 490,000 distinct CDR3 sequences; about 10% are singletons. This specimen belongs to a study of T-cell reconstitution after alpha-beta-depleted transplantation in children. Study-level results: By one year post-transplant, T-cell counts and diversity largely arose from T cells that were newly produced. Elevated TCRbeta diversity at day 60 was traced, in some patients, to surviving recipient T cells and thymic progenitors. By about two months after transplant, alpha-beta T cells reportedly arose from several hundred graft clones that had expanded.

The chain employs TRBV20-1 and TRBJ1-1, with a possible D match to TRBD1 (5 bases). The sequence came from a female patient aged 2 to 10 who had a stem cell transplant for aplastic anemia, so the T cells may come from the graft donor. Sample: PBMCs, mostly from graft donor cells, taken 180 days after TCRalphabeta/CD19-depleted stem cell transplant. The CDR3 DNA is TGCGCTGCTGGGGGCACTGAAGCTTTCTTT. Translating it yields CAAGGTEAFF.